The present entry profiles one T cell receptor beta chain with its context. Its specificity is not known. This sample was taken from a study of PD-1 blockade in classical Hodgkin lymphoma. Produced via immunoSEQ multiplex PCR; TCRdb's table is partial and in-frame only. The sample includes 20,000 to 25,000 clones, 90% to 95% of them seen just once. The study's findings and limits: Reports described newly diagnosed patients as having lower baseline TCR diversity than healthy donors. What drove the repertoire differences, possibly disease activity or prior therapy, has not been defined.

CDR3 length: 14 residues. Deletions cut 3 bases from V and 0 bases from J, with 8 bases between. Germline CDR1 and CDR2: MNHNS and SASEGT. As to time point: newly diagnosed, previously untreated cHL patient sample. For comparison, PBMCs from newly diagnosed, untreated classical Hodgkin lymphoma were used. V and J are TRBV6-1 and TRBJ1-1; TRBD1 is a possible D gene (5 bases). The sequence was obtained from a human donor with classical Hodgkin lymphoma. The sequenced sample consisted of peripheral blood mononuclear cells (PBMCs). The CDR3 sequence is CASSDQGLNTEAFF. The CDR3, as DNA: TGTGCCAGCAGTGACCAGGGACTGAACACTGAAGCTTTCTTT.